Here is one T cell receptor (beta chain) with its context. As yet, its antigen is unknown. This CDR3 contains 12 residues. V was cut by 1 base and J by 8 bases, with 9 bases left in between. Germline V gives CDR1 SGHAT, CDR2 FQNNGV. The data originate from a study of cytomegalovirus exposure and HLA in healthy donors. Primers: 60 Vbeta forward and 13 Jbeta reverse. Data came from immunoSEQ multiplex PCR; TCRdb stores just in-frame clones and leaves some out. Of 90,000 to 140,000 clones in the sample, 80% to 85% were seen once. Whole-study results and caveats: Most TCR sequences were seen very rarely across donors, but some public TCRs occurred in many. There was a cluster of highly shared sequence variants that was likely a sequencing artifact. Some TCR beta chains (roughly 160 of them) were listed as cytomegalovirus-associated.

Donors counted as nominally healthy when sampled, yet unrecorded immune exposures were likely. Specimen: PBMCs. This TCR was sampled from a man younger than 40 in good health and CMV-seropositive. The chain couples TRBV11-2 to TRBJ2-7; D is perhaps TRBD2 (6 bases). CDR3 sequence reads: CASSLGGGQQYF. In DNA form, the CDR3 reads TGTGCCAGCAGCTTAGGGGGAGGACAGCAGTACTTC.